The 24 T cell receptor beta chains given below trace back to one sample, sequenced in a study of T-cell memory formation after mild COVID-19. TCRdb independently ran MiXCR on the 5' RACE reads; one entry per CDR3 protein. Here the sample spans approximately 350,000 distinct CDR3 sequences, 10% to 15% being singletons. Specimen: PBMCs or a T cell subset sorted from them (not recorded which). The receptors here all came from a young man who had mild COVID-19 (a few samples of this study predate the infection). Cell type and time point are not known.

This clonotype was seen repeatedly, ten times or more. The chain couples TRBV6-5 to TRBJ1-3; no definite D call. Germline CDR1 reads MNHEY; CDR2 reads SVGAGI. This CDR3 is 15 amino acids long. The ends were cut back, 0 bases at V and 1 base at J, with 7 bases in the middle. CDR3 in DNA: TGTGCCAGCAGTTACTCTGCATGGTCTGGAAACACCATATATTTT. This encodes CASSYSAWSGNTIYF.

In this sample, this clonotype turned up many times. The gene calls are TRBV29-1 and TRBJ1-2; perhaps TRBD1 as D (5 bases). This CDR3 has 15 residues. Per the germline V gene, CDR1 is SQVTM and CDR2 is ANQGSEA. Trimming cost V 0 bases and J 2 bases, with 13 bases left between them. CDR3 amino acids: CSVEDLRDRNYGYTF. In DNA form, the CDR3 reads TGCAGCGTTGAAGATCTTCGAGACAGAAACTATGGCTACACCTTC.

In this sample, this clonotype turned up a few times. The chain combines TRBV12-3 or TRBV12-4 with TRBJ2-2; 9 bases fit TRBD1. Trimming removed 6 bases from V and 0 bases from J; junction bases left unmatched: 2. The length of the CDR3 is 15 residues. The CDR3 here is CASRTGGSNTGELFF. The DNA for the CDR3 is TGTGCCAGCAGAACAGGGGGCTCGAACACCGGGGAGCTGTTTTTT.

This clonotype has only a few counts. V and J are TRBV6-5 and TRBJ2-1, with 7 bases aligning to TRBD1. Looked up from germline, CDR1 is MNHEY and CDR2 is SVGAGI. The CDR3 length is 13 residues. V was clipped by 10 bases and J by 5 bases; unmatched bases: 8. The CDR3 bases are TGTGCCACAGCCAGGGGGTGGGACAATGAGCAGTTCTTC. Amino acid sequence: CATARGWDNEQFF.

A few counts support this clonotype. The chain combines TRBV12-3 or TRBV12-4 with TRBJ1-3; 7 bases map to TRBD1. This CDR3 has 15 amino acids. Trimming at V came to 5 bases and at J to 0 bases, leaving 4 bases not matched to a gene. CDR3 sequence (DNA): TGTGCCAGCAGTACAGGGGCTTTCTCTGGAAACACCATATATTTT. As protein: CASSTGAFSGNTIYF.

The gene calls are TRBV10-3 and TRBJ1-1; the match to TRBD1 covers 8 bases. The CDR3 extends over 13 amino acids. The J segment lost 3 bases and the V segment lost 7 bases, leaving 4 bases of the junction unmatched. The germline CDR1 and CDR2 sequences are ENHRY and SYGVKD. The CDR3 spells CAITGQVDTEAFF. CDR3 DNA: TGTGCCATCACGGGACAGGTTGACACTGAAGCTTTCTTT.

J is TRBJ2-1 and V is TRBV7-9, with D unresolved. The CDR3 is made up of 17 amino acids. The germline CDR1 and CDR2 sequences are SEHNR and FQNEAQ (reference sequence). The germline V and J ends were trimmed by 1 base and 0 bases, with 13 bases remaining between them. The CDR3 bases are TGTGCCAGCAGCTTAGGAAGACGGATTAGCTCCTACAATGAGCAGTTCTTC. Residues: CASSLGRRISSYNEQFF.

The chain links TRBV7-9 to TRBJ1-2, with D possibly being TRBD1 (6 bases). The CDR3 runs to 15 residues. Trimming took off 2 bases at V and 5 bases at J, with 15 bases between the two ends. Germline assignment: CDR1 SEHNR and CDR2 FQNEAQ (reference sequence). The CDR3 loop reads CASSLFVGGAYGYTF. CDR3 DNA sequence: TGTGCCAGCAGCTTATTCGTCGGGGGGGCTTATGGCTACACCTTC.

This clonotype came up a few times. This chain links TRBV25-1 with TRBJ2-7; TRBD2 might be the D (6 bases). The V end lost 2 bases, the J end lost 2 bases, and 13 bases lay between the germline ends. Germline CDR1 MGHDK, CDR2 SYGVNS. The CDR3 spans 15 residues. In DNA, the CDR3 is TGTGCCAGCAGTGAAGATAGCGGCAGACCCTACGAGCAGTACTTC. Translated, it gives CASSEDSGRPYEQYF.

The CDR3 nucleotides read TGCAGCGCCCGGCGGATCCCAGACACAGATACGCAGTATTTT. It yields the protein CSARRIPDTDTQYF. J is TRBJ2-3 and V is TRBV29-1; D is unresolved. Germline assignment: CDR1 SQVTM and CDR2 ANQGSEA. The CDR3 has 14 residues. V was shortened by 7 bases and J by 2 bases, with 16 bases between the two germline ends.

The chain couples TRBV20-1 to TRBJ2-2, with D uncertain. Trimming took off 0 bases at V and 4 bases at J, with 12 bases between the two ends. The CDR3 loop spans 15 amino acids. Germline values: CDR1 DFQATT, CDR2 SNEGSKA (reference sequence). CDR3 protein: CSARDPRDGTGELFF. CDR3 bases: TGCAGTGCTAGAGATCCAAGAGACGGCACCGGGGAGCTGTTTTTT.

V and J are TRBV6-2 or TRBV6-3 and TRBJ2-7, with TRBD1 identical over 11 bases. The V gene's germline CDR1 is MNHEY and CDR2 SVGEGT. The CDR3 runs 15 residues. Trimming removed 7 bases from V and 5 bases from J; junction bases left unmatched: 10. The CDR3 here is CASNPSGQGVDEQYF. The CDR3 region has the DNA TGTGCCAGCAACCCGTCGGGACAGGGGGTAGACGAGCAGTACTTC.

V usage is TRBV5-1 and J usage is TRBJ2-5, with D possibly TRBD2 on 5 matching bases. With 2 bases removed from V and 4 bases from J, the gap between germline ends came to 9 bases. Germline V gene lookup returns CDR1 SGHRS and CDR2 YFSETQ. The CDR3 extends over 13 amino acids. This CDR3 is CASSFEGRETQYF. The CDR3 DNA follows: TGCGCCAGCAGCTTTGAAGGGAGAGAGACCCAGTACTTC.

The rearrangement joins TRBV19 to TRBJ1-3; D unclear. CDR3 length: 12 amino acids. The V end lost 3 bases, the J end lost 4 bases, and 4 bases lay between the germline ends. Germline V CDR1 and CDR2: LNHDA, SQIVND (reference sequence). The CDR3 loop reads CASSMEGNTIYF. Written as DNA, the CDR3 is TGTGCCAGTAGTATGGAGGGAAACACCATATATTTT.

In its sample, this clonotype was seen many times. This sequence joins TRBV4-1 and TRBJ2-3, with D possibly TRBD1 on 6 matching bases. Trimming stripped 0 bases from V and 5 bases from J, with 21 bases between. The germline V gene encodes CDR1 MGHRA and CDR2 YSYEKL. This CDR3 comprises 18 residues. CDR3 amino acids: CASSQDVIFLRGKDTQYF. The CDR3 DNA sequence: TGCGCCAGCAGCCAAGATGTAATCTTTCTTAGGGGGAAAGATACGCAGTATTTT.

The chain employs TRBV6-2 or TRBV6-3 and TRBJ2-7; D is unresolved. Germline V lookup: CDR1 MNHEY, CDR2 SVGEGT. Trimming removed 2 bases from V and 6 bases from J, with 11 bases in between. This CDR3 spans 13 amino acids. The CDR3 here is CASSYSQTSEQYF. The CDR3 DNA reads as TGTGCCAGCAGTTACAGCCAGACAAGCGAGCAGTACTTC.

The V call is TRBV7-9, the J call TRBJ2-3; D is unclear. The CDR3 extends over 14 amino acids. Germline V gene sequence: CDR1 SEHNR, CDR2 FQNEAQ (reference sequence). V lost 4 bases and J lost 0, with 8 bases in between. Here the CDR3 reads CASSSRPSTDTQYF. The DNA for the CDR3 is TGTGCCAGCAGCTCCCGGCCCAGCACAGATACGCAGTATTTT.

The J gene is TRBJ2-7, the V gene TRBV7-8; D unresolved. The V gene lost 1 base and the J gene lost 0 bases, with 4 bases spanning the gap. Germline V gene sequence: CDR1 SGHVS, CDR2 FQNEAQ. The CDR3 loop spans 13 amino acids. The CDR3 DNA reads TGTGCCAGCAGCTTAGACGGCTCCTACGAGCAGTACGTC. It specifies CASSLDGSYEQYV.

The sample holds a few counts of this clonotype. The chain couples TRBV27 to TRBJ1-1; the D is unclear. This CDR3 has 13 amino acids. V was clipped by 5 bases and J by 2 bases, with 9 bases between them. Germline assignment: CDR1 MNHEY and CDR2 SMNVEV (reference sequence). CDR3 bases: TGTGCCAGCAGTCCCCACCTTAACACTGAAGCTTTCTTT. This gives the protein CASSPHLNTEAFF.

The chain employs TRBV6-5 and TRBJ2-5; 10 positions agree with TRBD2. The CDR3 length is 17 residues. CDR1 and CDR2 (germline): MNHEY, SVGAGI. V gave up 5 bases and J gave up 5 bases; unmatched junction bases: 14. CDR3 nucleotides: TGTGCCAGCAGTGACCGAAGCGGGGGGGCCGTTTGGGAGACCCAGTACTTC. Translating it yields CASSDRSGGAVWETQYF.

This clonotype has a handful of counts. This rearrangement joins TRBV20-1 to TRBJ2-2; D possibly corresponds to TRBD2 (7 bases). The CDR3 sequence is 13 residues long. CDR1 and CDR2 (germline): DFQATT, SNEGSKA (reference sequence). Deletions cut 3 bases from V and 7 bases from J, with 12 bases between. The CDR3 here is CSASRGGNGELFF. CDR3 nucleotide sequence: TGCAGTGCTAGTAGGGGGGGCAACGGGGAGCTGTTTTTT.

The chain links TRBV4-3 to TRBJ1-1, with D unclear. Germline V gene lookup returns CDR1 LGHNA and CDR2 YSLEER. CDR3 length: 14 amino acids. V shed 1 base and J shed 5 bases, with 11 bases lying between them. The CDR3 region has the DNA TGCGCCAGCAGCCAAGCACACCAGGCGACTGAAGCTTTCTTT. Translating gives CASSQAHQATEAFF.

In its sample, this clonotype was seen a few times. This chain connects TRBV30 to TRBJ2-7; D may match TRBD1 or TRBD2 (5 bases each). The length of the CDR3 is 15 residues. The germline V gene encodes CDR1 GTSNPN and CDR2 SVGIG (reference sequence). Between the trimmed V and J ends, which lost 2 bases and 4 bases, there was a span of 18 bases. CDR3 in DNA: TGTGCCTGGAGTCGAGAGGGACCCGACCCGTACGAGCAGTACTTC. Protein product: CAWSREGPDPYEQYF.

This clonotype was seen repeatedly, ten times or more. The genes are TRBV7-2 and TRBJ2-4; TRBD1 is a possible D gene (5 bases). V lost 0 bases and J lost 4, with 13 bases in between. The CDR3 consists of 16 residues. CDR1 is SGHTA and CDR2 is FQGNSA in the germline V gene. CDR3 DNA: TGTGCCAGCAGCTTAGCCTCGCAGGGCCGTAAAAACATTCAGTACTTC. Residues: CASSLASQGRKNIQYF. The whole variable domain, remainder taken from reference TRBV7-2 and TRBJ2-4, is GAGVSQSPSNKVTEKGKDVELRCDPISGHTALYWYRQSLGQGLEFLIYFQGNSAPDKSGLPSDRFSAERTGGSVSTLTIQRTQQEDSAVYLCASSLASQGRKNIQYFGAGTRLSVL.